This T cell receptor beta chain was sequenced in a study of control samples from healthy donors and cancer patients. Some clones are missing from TCRdb's copy, which holds only in-frame ones; the method was immunoSEQ multiplex PCR. The repertoire consists of 150,000 to 200,000 clones, with around 90% occurring once and the leading ten covering just over 1.4%. Germline V gives CDR1 SGHTA, CDR2 FQGNSA. CDR3 length equals 13 residues. The ends were cut back, 1 base at V and 7 bases at J, with 10 bases in the middle. The receptor comes from a man aged 30-40 years in good health. Material: blood. The J gene is TRBJ2-5, the V gene TRBV7-2, with D possibly being TRBD2 (5 bases). In DNA, the CDR3 is TGTGCCAGCAGCTTAGACGGGGTAGGGACCCAGTACTTC. It specifies CASSLDGVGTQYF.